The source of this T cell receptor (beta chain) is a study of blood T cell repertoires in COVID-19. Per the original methods: Reference gene primers were amplified, and this amplification served to estimate nucleated cell counts. The method was immunoSEQ multiplex PCR; TCRdb's version includes in-frame clones alone and lacks a portion of them. V, J and clone size are those of that table, while D and trimming were read from the DNA. Seen here are fewer than 250,000 clones, roughly 87% observed once, and the top ten hold roughly 7.1%. Recruits, aged 18 to 89 years, lived in under 25 US areas. Participants were placed into cohorts based on the clinical history they reported. The CDR3 extends over 13 amino acids. With 3 bases removed from V and 8 bases from J, the gap between germline ends came to 13 bases. From germline, CDR1 is SGHTA and CDR2 FQGTGA.

This receptor was taken from a man aged 25 to 40 in a cohort exposed to, infected with or recovered from COVID-19 (not recorded which). The sample consisted of PBMCs or T cells enriched from blood (not recorded which). The chain combines TRBV7-3 with TRBJ1-1; D unresolved. Here the CDR3 reads CASSFGTNEEAFF. The CDR3, as DNA: TGTGCCAGCAGCTTTGGCACGAACGAAGAAGCTTTCTTT.